These 5 T cell receptor beta chains were sequenced from one sample in a study of cytomegalovirus exposure and HLA in healthy donors. It was with 60 Vbeta and 13 Jbeta primers that the PCR ran. TCRdb's copy holds only in-frame clones and misses some; the assay was immunoSEQ multiplex PCR. The sample lists fewer than 85,000 clones, 78% occurring once. The sample comprised PBMCs. These TCRs come from a man aged 40-55 years in good health and CMV-seronegative.

This rearrangement joins TRBV7-3 to TRBJ2-5; tentatively, D is TRBD2 (7 bases). Germline CDR1 SGHTA, CDR2 FQGTGA. The CDR3 sequence is 16 residues long. Deletions cut 1 base from V and 5 bases from J, with 17 bases between. The CDR3 sequence: CASSLSGGARVETQYF. The CDR3 DNA reads as TGTGCCAGCAGCTTAAGCGGGGGCGCAAGGGTGGAGACCCAGTACTTC.

CDR3 loop: CASSSRDRERVQYF. CDR3 nucleotides: TGTGCCAGCTCTTCCCGGGACAGGGAACGGGTCCAGTACTTC. The chain recombines TRBV18 with TRBJ2-5, with 9 bases fitting TRBD1. Germline V lookup: CDR1 KGHSH, CDR2 LQKENI. J lost 10 bases, V lost 6 bases, and 12 bases had no gene match. The CDR3 spans 14 residues.

This rearrangement joins TRBV6-5 to TRBJ1-2; tentatively, D is TRBD1 (5 bases). The CDR3 length is 14 residues. The V end lost 8 bases, the J end lost 8 bases, and 21 bases lay between the germline ends. Germline lookup yields CDR1 MNHEY and CDR2 SVGAGI. The CDR3 spells CASADVGAPRGYTF. The CDR3 DNA reads as TGTGCCAGCGCGGACGTTGGGGCGCCTAGGGGCTACACCTTC.

CDR3 sequence: CASSRSGIGEQYF. CDR3 coding DNA: TGTGCCAGCAGCCGATCGGGGATCGGCGAGCAGTACTTC. The V and J genes are TRBV6-5 and TRBJ2-7; a weak D match, TRBD2 (5 bases). CDR3 length: 13 amino acids. The germline V gene has CDR1 MNHEY and CDR2 SVGAGI. Trimming removed 6 bases at V and 6 bases at J, with 15 bases between.

The chain couples TRBV5-5 to TRBJ2-7; D unclear. The CDR3 length is 14 residues. Germline V gene data show CDR1 as SGHKS and CDR2 as YYEKEE (reference sequence). Trimming removed 2 bases at V and 4 bases at J, with 13 bases between. As DNA, the CDR3 is TGTGCCAGCAGCTTCCCAGGTCACGATTACGAGCAGTACTTC. Encoded protein: CASSFPGHDYEQYF.